The clone carrying this TCR beta chain was observed a few times. The length of the CDR3 is 16 residues. Per germline, CDR1 SGHRS and CDR2 YFSETQ. Trimming took 0 bases from V and 1 from J; bases not matched to a gene: 4. The record originates from a study of cytomegalovirus exposure and HLA in healthy donors. Primers: 60 Vbeta forward and 13 Jbeta reverse. Per the original methods: In a later analysis, of some 80 million unique beta chains, about 12 million appeared in at least two donors. The protocol was immunoSEQ multiplex PCR, while the TCRdb copy is restricted to in-frame clones and leaves out a portion. The DNA gave D and trimming, while V, J and clone size come from that table. The repertoire consists of 99,000 or so clones, with roughly 9.1% occurring once and the leading ten covering 5.8%.

The sequence was obtained from a man aged 35 to 55 in good health and CMV-seropositive. The J gene is TRBJ2-1, the V gene TRBV5-1; 7 bases are a match to TRBD2. Material: PBMCs. CDR3 region: CASSLAASGSYNEQFF. As DNA, the CDR3 is TGCGCCAGCAGCTTGGCCGCTAGCGGATCCTACAATGAGCAGTTCTTC.